The 9 T cell receptor beta chains presented below share a single source sample, sequenced in a study of glioma-infiltrating T cells. The iRepertoire nested amplicon-rescue multiplex PCR amplified TCR alpha and beta CDR3s from RNA. One entry per CDR3 protein, called by TCRdb with MiXCR from the multiplex PCR reads. The sample carries some 180,000 distinct CDR3 sequences, about 31% recorded once. Sequenced: glioma tissue, nonneoplastic brain tissue, or PBMCs (not recorded which). The receptors derive from a human donor with low-grade glioma or glioblastoma, undergoing nonglioma brain surgery, or in good health (not recorded which).

Concerning this clonotype: A much larger clonotype is one base distant, so this may be a read error. This sequence joins TRBV5-5 and TRBJ2-7; no reliable D call. The V end lost 2 bases, the J end lost 0 bases, and 18 bases lay between the germline ends. Germline V lookup: CDR1 SGHKS, CDR2 YYEKEE (reference sequence). The length of the CDR3 is 17 residues. CDR3 protein: CASSLAPLTRPSYEQYF. CDR3 coding DNA: TGTGCCAGCAGCTTAGCGCCTTTGACAAGGCCCTCCTACGAGCAGTACTTC.

The gene calls are TRBV19 and TRBJ1-1, with TRBD1 matching over 7 bases. Germline values: CDR1 LNHDA, CDR2 SQIVND (reference sequence). V dropped 6 bases and J dropped 4; count of bases not matched to a gene: 5. The CDR3 has 13 residues. For the CDR3, the DNA is TGTGCCAGTAGGTCGACAGGGAGCACTGAAGCTTTCTTT. As protein: CASRSTGSTEAFF.

The chain recombines TRBV12-3 or TRBV12-4 with TRBJ2-2, with TRBD1 matching over 10 bases. The CDR3 is 14 residues long. After removal of 6 bases from V and 7 bases from J, the junction contained 5 bases not matched to a gene. The CDR3 reads CASRRQGASGELFF. The DNA of the CDR3 is TGTGCCAGCAGAAGACAGGGGGCGAGCGGGGAGCTGTTTTTT.

The table lists this clonotype with a few counts. The chain uses TRBV12-3 or TRBV12-4 and TRBJ1-5, with D hard to call. The CDR3 loop spans 11 amino acids. Trimming shortened V by 3 bases and J by 11 bases, and 8 bases separated the two germline ends. The CDR3 sequence is CASSFAGTQHF. DNA for the CDR3: TGTGCCAGCAGTTTTGCCGGGACCCAGCATTTT.

The sample holds many counts of this clonotype. The CDR3 region has the DNA TGTGCCAGCAGAACTAGCGGGAGTTCCTACAATGAGCAGTTCTTC. Translated, it gives CASRTSGSSYNEQFF. The chain employs TRBV4-2 and TRBJ2-1; 11 nucleotides line up with TRBD2. The CDR3 has 15 amino acids. In germline, CDR1 is LGHNA, CDR2 YNFKEQ. The V gene end was trimmed by 6 bases and the J gene end by 1 base; junction bases not matched to a gene: 2.

The table lists this clonotype with many counts. This rearrangement joins TRBV3-1 to TRBJ1-1; weak D call: TRBD1 (5 bases). The CDR3 consists of 13 residues. Per germline, CDR1 LGHDT and CDR2 YNNKEL (reference sequence). V shed 4 bases and J shed 4 bases, with 10 bases lying between them. The CDR3 reads CASSPHGGTEAFF. Here the CDR3 DNA reads TGTGCCAGCAGCCCCCACGGGGGCACTGAAGCTTTCTTT.

This clonotype was seen at least ten times. V usage is TRBV6-2 or TRBV6-3 and J usage is TRBJ2-2; D not certain. The CDR3 totals 15 residues. V lost 2 bases and J lost 7, with 14 bases in between. The germline V gene has CDR1 MNHEY and CDR2 SVGEGT. In nucleotides, the CDR3 is TGTGCCAGCAGTTACCCCCTCCGGGCTGGCGGGGAGCTGTTTTTT. It encodes CASSYPLRAGGELFF.

This clonotype was seen many times. The chain joins TRBV3-1 to TRBJ2-3, with D maybe TRBD1 (6 bases). The CDR3 is 16 amino acids. CDR1 and CDR2 from the germline V gene are LGHDT and YNNKEL (reference sequence). V lost 5 bases to trimming and J lost 6 bases, with 21 bases between them. The CDR3 is CASSSLGQSITDTQYF. DNA of the CDR3: TGTGCCAGCAGCTCTTTAGGACAGTCGATCACGGATACGCAGTATTTT.

Points on this clonotype: Since no conserved phenylalanine or tryptophan closes the CDR3, a read error is the likely cause. The rearrangement joins TRBV4-1 to TRBJ1-1; 8 bases fit TRBD1. Trimming took 0 bases from V and 4 from J; bases not matched to a gene: 4. This CDR3 has 15 amino acids. Looked up from germline, CDR1 is MGHRA and CDR2 is YSYEKL. Here the CDR3 DNA reads TGCGCCAGCAGCCAAGAACCTACAGGGGGCACTGAAGCTTTCCTT. Its protein product is CASSQEPTGGTEAFL.